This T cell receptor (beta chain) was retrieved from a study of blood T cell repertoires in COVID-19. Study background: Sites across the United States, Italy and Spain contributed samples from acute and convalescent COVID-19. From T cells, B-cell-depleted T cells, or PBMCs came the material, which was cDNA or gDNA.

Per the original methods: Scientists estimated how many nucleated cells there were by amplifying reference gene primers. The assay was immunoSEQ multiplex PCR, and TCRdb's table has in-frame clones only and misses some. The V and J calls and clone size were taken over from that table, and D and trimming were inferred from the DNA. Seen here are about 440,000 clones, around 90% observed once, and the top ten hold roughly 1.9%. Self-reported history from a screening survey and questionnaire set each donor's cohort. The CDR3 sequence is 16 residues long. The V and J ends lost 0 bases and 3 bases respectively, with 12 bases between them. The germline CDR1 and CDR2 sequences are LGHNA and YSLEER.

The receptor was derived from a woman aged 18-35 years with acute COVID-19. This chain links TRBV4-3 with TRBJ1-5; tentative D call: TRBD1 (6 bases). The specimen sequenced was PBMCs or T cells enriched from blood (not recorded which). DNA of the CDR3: TGCGCCAGCAGCCAAGATGGTCAGGGGACCAATCAGCCCCAGCATTTT. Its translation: CASSQDGQGTNQPQHF.